This TCR beta chain is drawn from a study of T cells in Graves' hyperthyroidism and ophthalmopathy. This clonotype was counted ten times or more. Its antigen remains unidentified. The CDR3 sequence is 14 residues long. With 6 bases clipped from V and 6 bases from J, the junction kept 8 bases outside the gene matches. Looked up from germline, CDR1 is ENHRY and CDR2 is SYGVKD. The study's findings and limits: Most expanded thyroid clonotypes above 0.001 also appeared in blood.

Authors of the study amplified TCR beta CDR3 regions from RNA transcripts. The TCR CDR3 first-round RT-PCR relied on the HTBI primer set. TCRdb re-derived calls from the multiplex PCR reads in MiXCR, one entry per CDR3 protein. The table records hundreds of thousands of distinct CDR3 sequences, over 35% of them present only once. Diagnosis of hyperthyroidism was new in patients aged 18 to 65, and its duration was under 2 months. Extraction of PBMCs used roughly 9.3 ml of fresh peripheral blood. Sample: blood. This TCR derives from a man younger than 35 with Graves' hyperthyroidism. V and J are TRBV10-3 and TRBJ1-2, with TRBD1 matching over 9 bases. CDR3 coding DNA: TGTGCCATCAGCCGGACAGGGGAGGAGAATGGCTACACCTTC. It encodes CAISRTGEENGYTF.